Listed below are T cell receptor beta chains from one sample, sequenced in a study of beta chain features in type 1 diabetes. Data came from immunoSEQ multiplex PCR; TCRdb stores just in-frame clones and leaves some out. The repertoire consists of 350,000 to 400,000 clones, with approximately 16% occurring once and the leading ten covering 0.019%. The specimen sequenced was naive CD4+ T cells from blood. Receptor source: a woman in her late teens or twenties in good health. The CDR3 runs from the conserved cysteine through the conserved F or W. A D gene is named only where the DNA matches it firmly. The size of a clone is reported for some rows only, either as once, few or many, or as a class for expanded clones.

d_gene,j_gene,v_gene,abundance,CDR3aa,CDR3nt
TRBD2,TRBJ2-7,TRBV5-4,-,CASSLELAGALGEQYF,TGTGCCAGCAGCTTGGAGCTAGCGGGAGCCCTGGGCGAGCAGTACTTC
-,TRBJ2-7,TRBV16,few,CASSHRGSYEQYF,TGTGCCAGCAGCCACCGGGGCTCCTACGAGCAGTACTTC
-,TRBJ1-4,TRBV28,-,CASSLVGGNEKLFF,TGTGCCAGCAGTTTAGTAGGGGGAAATGAAAAACTGTTTTTT
-,TRBJ2-5,TRBV7-9,-,CASSEPGLKKETQYF,TGTGCCAGCAGCGAACCGGGACTCAAGAAAGAGACCCAGTACTTC
-,TRBJ2-1,TRBV7-2,few,CASSPGPGGEFF,TGTGCCAGCAGCCCGGGACCAGGAGGGGAGTTCTTC
-,TRBJ2-3,TRBV18,few,CASSPRGAVSTDTQYF,TGTGCCAGCTCACCTCGCGGCGCCGTGAGCACAGATACGCAGTATTTT
TRBD1,TRBJ2-6,TRBV18,few,CASSLTGSGANVLTF,TGTGCCAGCTCGCTGACAGGGTCTGGGGCCAACGTCCTGACTTTC
TRBD1,TRBJ2-7,TRBV18,few,CASSPGQGTYEQYF,TGTGCCAGCTCACCCGGACAGGGAACCTACGAGCAGTACTTC
-,TRBJ1-2,TRBV18,few,CASSPDTGHGYTF,TGTGCCAGCTCACCAGATACAGGGCATGGCTACACCTTC
-,TRBJ2-5,TRBV20-1,once,CSSDGRETQYF,TGCAGTTCTGACGGGAGAGAGACCCAGTACTTC
-,TRBJ2-3,TRBV20-1,few,CSARYTDTQYF,TGCAGTGCTAGGTACACAGATACGCAGTATTTT
TRBD1,TRBJ2-7,TRBV5-1,-,CASSLIGTDYEQYF,TGCGCCAGCAGCTTGATTGGGACAGACTACGAGCAGTACTTC
-,TRBJ2-7,TRBV5-1,-,CASTGANYEQYF,TGCGCCAGCACAGGGGCAAACTACGAGCAGTACTTC
TRBD1,TRBJ1-1,TRBV28,few,CASKGAFTEAFF,TGTGCCAGTAAGGGGGCATTCACTGAAGCTTTCTTT
TRBD2,TRBJ2-4,TRBV4-2,-,CASSQGTSGGNIQYF,TGTGCCAGCAGCCAAGGGACTAGCGGGGGAAACATTCAGTACTTC
TRBD1,TRBJ2-4,TRBV29-1,-,CSVESGTGRNTIQYF,TGCAGCGTTGAGTCCGGGACAGGGCGGAATACCATTCAGTACTTC
-,TRBJ2-1,TRBV28,few,CASSLAGRKANEQFF,TGTGCCAGCAGTTTGGCAGGTAGGAAGGCCAATGAGCAGTTCTTC
-,TRBJ1-4,TRBV30,few,CAWSVLRDKGEKLFF,TGTGCCTGGAGTGTACTGAGGGATAAGGGTGAAAAACTGTTTTTT
-,TRBJ2-5,TRBV5-1,-,CASSSADRLGETQYF,TGCGCCAGCAGCTCGGCCGACAGGCTTGGAGAGACCCAGTACTTC
-,TRBJ2-7,TRBV30,-,CAWSTGTMSSYEQYF,TGTGCCTGGAGTACCGGGACAATGAGCTCCTACGAGCAGTACTTC
-,TRBJ2-3,TRBV4-1,-,CASSRLPGDTQYF,TGCGCCAGCAGCCGCCTGCCCGGGGATACGCAGTATTTT
-,TRBJ1-5,TRBV30,-,CAWSPDSLSNQPQHF,TGTGCCTGGAGTCCGGACAGTCTTAGCAATCAGCCCCAGCATTTT
-,TRBJ1-1,TRBV6-5,few,CASIPPRGMNTEAFF,TGTGCCAGCATCCCCCCGAGAGGGATGAACACTGAAGCTTTCTTT
TRBD2,TRBJ2-6,TRBV25-1,-,CASSDRLAGWANVLTF,TGTGCCAGCAGTGATCGACTAGCGGGGTGGGCCAACGTCCTGACTTTC
TRBD2,TRBJ2-1,TRBV5-1,-,CASSFGTGTSGYNEQFF,TGCGCCAGCAGCTTCGGAACCGGGACTAGCGGCTACAATGAGCAGTTCTTC
-,TRBJ2-7,TRBV18,few,CASSPRTDSYEQYF,TGTGCCAGCTCACCCAGGACAGACTCCTACGAGCAGTACTTC
TRBD1,TRBJ2-3,TRBV6-5,few,CASRPGQGGSDTQYF,TGTGCCAGCAGACCGGGACAGGGAGGGTCAGATACGCAGTATTTT
-,TRBJ2-1,TRBV27,-,CASRSGQSYNEQFF,TGTGCCAGCAGATCTGGACAGTCCTACAATGAGCAGTTCTTC
TRBD2,TRBJ2-5,TRBV6-5,-,CASSYSSKAGAETQYF,TGTGCCAGCAGTTACTCGAGTAAGGCGGGAGCCGAGACCCAGTACTTC
-,TRBJ2-5,TRBV29-1,-,CSAGRGTGETQYF,TGCAGCGCAGGTCGGGGGACGGGTGAGACCCAGTACTTC
TRBD1,TRBJ2-3,TRBV5-6,-,CASSPGTGDSDTQYF,TGTGCCAGCAGCCCCGGGACAGGGGATTCGGATACGCAGTATTTT
-,TRBJ2-7,TRBV5-6,-,CASSLDLGRLSYEQYF,TGTGCCAGCAGCTTGGATCTGGGGCGGCTCTCCTACGAGCAGTACTTC
-,TRBJ1-1,TRBV30,-,CAWSPRGGWSTEAFF,TGTGCCTGGAGTCCTCGGGGAGGGTGGAGCACTGAAGCTTTCTTT
-,TRBJ2-5,TRBV30,-,CAWSWRYKTQYF,TGTGCCTGGAGTTGGAGGTATAAGACCCAGTACTTC
TRBD1,TRBJ2-2,TRBV30,once,CAWRKRTGNTGELFF,TGTGCCTGGAGAAAGAGGACAGGGAACACCGGGGAGCTGTTTTTT
-,TRBJ1-1,TRBV7-2,few,CASSLELRAEAFF,TGTGCCAGCAGCTTAGAATTGAGGGCTGAAGCTTTCTTT
-,TRBJ1-5,TRBV21-1,-,CASSKGRAHSNQPQHF,TGTGCCAGCAGCAAAGGCAGGGCCCATAGCAATCAGCCCCAGCATTTT
TRBD1,TRBJ2-1,TRBV18,-,CASSPTGTAYNEQFF,TGTGCCAGCTCACCTACCGGGACAGCCTACAATGAGCAGTTCTTC
TRBD1,TRBJ1-1,TRBV11-2,few,CASSPSTGVTEAFF,TGTGCCAGCAGCCCCTCGACAGGGGTGACTGAAGCTTTCTTT
-,TRBJ1-1,TRBV29-1,few,CSVEPRQYTEAFF,TGCAGCGTTGAGCCCAGACAGTACACTGAAGCTTTCTTT
-,TRBJ2-7,TRBV7-9,few,CASSLVHGGRAGYEQYF,TGTGCCAGCAGCTTAGTTCACGGCGGCAGGGCCGGCTACGAGCAGTACTTC
-,TRBJ1-2,TRBV29-1,few,CSVELGRGYYGYTF,TGCAGCGTTGAACTCGGAAGAGGTTACTATGGCTACACCTTC
-,TRBJ2-1,TRBV29-1,-,CSVDFPGVYSYNEQFF,TGCAGCGTTGATTTTCCGGGAGTATACTCCTACAATGAGCAGTTCTTC
TRBD2,TRBJ2-1,TRBV28,-,CASTPGTSGYNEQFF,TGTGCCAGCACCCCCGGGACTAGCGGTTACAATGAGCAGTTCTTC
TRBD2,TRBJ2-1,TRBV30,-,CAWRPRELSYNEQFF,TGTGCCTGGAGGCCGCGGGAGTTGTCCTACAATGAGCAGTTCTTC
-,TRBJ2-2,TRBV5-4,few,CASRIDSGNTGELFF,TGTGCCAGCAGGATAGATAGCGGGAACACCGGGGAGCTGTTTTTT
TRBD2,TRBJ2-7,TRBV9,-,CASSSPSGRLSYEQYF,TGTGCCAGCAGCAGCCCTAGCGGGAGGCTCTCCTACGAGCAGTACTTC
-,TRBJ2-7,TRBV11-2,-,CASSRSVSYEQYF,TGTGCCAGCAGCCGATCAGTTTCCTACGAGCAGTACTTC
-,TRBJ2-1,TRBV7-9,few,CASRNFRGNEQFF,TGTGCCAGCAGAAATTTTAGGGGAAATGAGCAGTTCTTC
TRBD1,TRBJ1-5,TRBV4-3,-,CASSQGDRAGDQPQHF,TGCGCCAGCAGCCAAGGGGACAGGGCAGGAGATCAGCCCCAGCATTTT